This TCR beta chain derives from a study of cytomegalovirus exposure and HLA in healthy donors. A note on this clone: What it binds is unknown.

Germline V gene sequence: CDR1 SGHRS, CDR2 YFSETQ. Trimming removed 0 bases from V and 7 bases from J; junction bases left unmatched: 1. This CDR3 contains 13 residues. Study observations and caveats: In terms of immune exposure information, only CMV serostatus was available. Judged likely to be a sequencing artifact was a cluster of highly shared sequence variants.

All donors participated as healthy donors of bone marrow. PCR employed 60 Vbeta and 13 Jbeta primers. The protocol was immunoSEQ multiplex PCR, while the TCRdb copy is restricted to in-frame clones and leaves out a portion. Of 150,000 to 200,000 clones listed, about three quarters were seen once; the top ten hold more than 13%. Sequencing input: PBMCs. This TCR derives from a man in his forties or fifties in good health and CMV-seropositive. J is TRBJ1-5 and V is TRBV5-1; 7 nucleotides match TRBD1. The CDR3 here is CASSLEGAQPQHF. The CDR3 region has the DNA TGCGCCAGCAGCTTGGAGGGGGCCCAGCCCCAGCATTTT.